The clone carrying this T cell receptor beta chain was counted only a few times. What it binds is unknown. RNA in amounts of roughly 0.5 to 1 ug was reverse transcribed with random hexamers. An immunoSEQ multiplex PCR amplified TCR beta CDR3 over 54 Vbeta and 13 Jbeta. TCRdb re-analysed the immunoSEQ multiplex PCR reads in MiXCR, keeping a single row per CDR3 protein. There are 150,000 to 200,000 distinct CDR3 sequences in the sample; 90% to 95% occur only once, and more than 0.11% lies in the top ten. TCR beta sequencing covered blood CD8+ and CD4+ T cells. The data stem from a study of CD8 T cells in Susac syndrome. Study-level findings and limits: The authors acknowledged that the study's TCR sequencing and HLA analysis involved relatively few individuals.

What was sequenced was CD4+ T cells from PBMCs. This clonotype was obtained from a human donor in good health.

The CDR3 here is CSVEEGGETQYF. CDR3 DNA sequence: TGCAGCGTTGAAGAGGGAGGGGAGACCCAGTACTTC. The rearrangement links TRBV29-1 to TRBJ2-5, with TRBD2 matching over 7 bases. The V gene's germline CDR1 is SQVTM and CDR2 ANQGSEA. The CDR3 extends over 12 amino acids. The J segment lost 5 bases and the V segment lost 0 bases, leaving 0 bases of the junction unmatched.